The clone carrying this T cell receptor (beta chain) showed up many times. Its antigen is currently unknown. The source of the sample is a study of post-analysis software for immune sequencing data. General study points: Elevated frequency relative to controls characterized several TRBV segments in patients, TRBV5-6, TRBV5-1 and TRBV20-1 among them. Significantly decreased normalized Chao1 diversity was recorded for multiple sclerosis patients relative to controls.

V was pared by 8 bases and J by 5 bases, with 16 bases of the junction left unmatched. CDR3 length equals 18 residues. Germline values: CDR1 MGHRA, CDR2 YSYEKL. Researchers reported that TCR beta cDNA libraries carried unique molecular identifiers. T cells numbering about 0.9 to 11 million gave rise to a few hundred thousand cDNA molecules. TCRdb analysed the PCR reads with MiXCR anew, one entry per CDR3 protein. Of over 700,000 distinct CDR3 sequences listed, 25% to 30% are singletons. This chain links TRBV4-1 with TRBJ2-5; 14 bases map to TRBD2. This clonotype originated in a girl aged 10 to 17 with multiple sclerosis. Material for sequencing was blood. Here the CDR3 DNA reads TGCGCCAGCTCACCTCGACTAGCGGGGGGGATCCGCGGGGAGACCCAGTACTTC. Its translation is CASSPRLAGGIRGETQYF.